This TCR beta chain was documented in a study of identical twins. Germline CDR1 and CDR2: MGHDK and SYGVNS. The CDR3 is made up of 14 amino acids. V shed 4 bases, J shed 13 bases, and the junction held 11 bases outside the gene matches. This clonotype turned up a few times. TCRdb called the 5' RACE reads again in MiXCR, with one record for every CDR3 protein. The sample records some 570,000 distinct CDR3 sequences, about 22% being singletons. This sample was shared with a second study, whose subject was yellow fever vaccine responses in identical twins.

The sequence came from a young woman in good health. The sequencing input was CD4+ T cells sorted from blood. This chain connects TRBV25-1 to TRBJ2-1; 9 nucleotides line up with TRBD1. The CDR3 DNA sequence: TGTGCCAGCAGTGTCCCGGGACAGGGTCATATACAGTTCTTC. Protein product: CASSVPGQGHIQFF. Filled out from reference TRBV25-1 and TRBJ2-1, the complete variable domain reads EADIYQTPRYLVIGTGKKITLECSQTMGHDKMYWYQQDPGMELHLIHYSYGVNSTEKGDLSSESTVSRIRTEHFPLTLESARPSHTSQYLCASSVPGQGHIQFFGPGTRLTVL.